The 5 T cell receptor beta chains below were found in one sample sequenced in a study of T-cell reconstitution after alpha-beta-depleted transplantation in children (dated by TCRdb to about 2016). Libraries were built with PCR. Reads for this sample came from an Illumina HiSeq 2500. TCR library preparation used molecular barcoding, with unique molecular identifiers applied to normalize quantification of the TCRbeta repertoire. TCRdb itself trimmed the public reads at Q25 with fastp, ran MiXCR and retained productive beta chains. All rows with the same CDR3 protein become a single entry with the most common DNA and genes. The sample table lists more than 550,000 distinct CDR3 sequences, 8% to 11% of them with a count of one. The top ten constitute about 4% of the sample. Sequences were derived from PBMCs from the stem cell graft donor, sampled from the stem cell graft. These receptors were taken from a human donor who donated a stem cell graft to a child with acute myeloid leukemia.

This clonotype was detected ten times or more. V and J are TRBV6-1 and TRBJ2-6; D is uncertain. This CDR3 contains 14 residues. Germline V gene sequence: CDR1 MNHNS, CDR2 SASEGT. Trimming cost V 7 bases and J 0 bases, with 7 bases left between them. CDR3 sequence reads: CASKSFSGANVLTF. The CDR3 nucleotides read TGTGCCAGCAAGAGTTTCTCTGGGGCCAACGTCCTGACTTTC.

This sequence joins TRBV27 and TRBJ2-5, with TRBD1 matching over 10 bases. CDR3 length: 15 residues. CDR1 MNHEY and CDR2 SMNVEV come from the germline V gene (reference sequence). J was trimmed by 5 bases and V by 3 bases; bases with no gene match: 6. CDR3 sequence (DNA): TGTGCCAGCAGTTTTGGACAGGGGGACCGCGAGACCCAGTACTTC. Encoded protein: CASSFGQGDRETQYF.

This clonotype was recorded at least ten times. The chain carries TRBV11-2 and TRBJ2-2, with TRBD1 as a possible D gene (5 bases). V was pared by 7 bases and J by 4 bases, with 16 bases between. The germline CDR1 and CDR2 sequences are SGHAT and FQNNGV. The CDR3 sequence is 15 residues long. This CDR3 reads CASTPQGLTTGELFF. The CDR3 coding sequence is TGTGCCAGCACCCCCCAGGGTCTAACCACCGGGGAGCTGTTTTTT. The full variable domain, rest sourced from reference TRBV11-2 and TRBJ2-2, is EAGVAQSPRYKIIEKRQSVAFWCNPISGHATLYWYQQILGQGPKLLIQFQNNGVVDDSQLPKDRFSAERLKGVDSTLKIQPAKLEDSAVYLCASTPQGLTTGELFFGEGSRLTVL.

This clonotype was detected many times. The chain links TRBV12-3 or TRBV12-4 to TRBJ1-1; 7 nucleotides match TRBD1. Trimming at V came to 3 bases and at J to 1 base, leaving 11 bases not matched to a gene. CDR3 size: 17 residues. As DNA, the CDR3 is TGTGCCAGCAGTTTTATGTTAGGGGGCGGGGGGAACACTGAAGCTTTCTTT. It translates to CASSFMLGGGGNTEAFF.

This clonotype was recorded many times. CDR3 nucleotides: TGTGCCAGCAGTTCAGGACAGGGGGCGCATCTCTATGGCTACACCTTC. Its translation: CASSSGQGAHLYGYTF. The genes are TRBV28 and TRBJ1-2, with TRBD1 matching 11 bases. This CDR3 is 16 amino acids long. Germline V CDR1 and CDR2: MDHEN, SYDVKM. Trimming at V came to 4 bases and at J to 4 bases, leaving 8 bases not matched to a gene.